This T cell receptor (beta chain) was captured by sequencing in a study of shared clonotypes between healthy human individuals. Background on the study: The donor pool was made up of two women and three men aged 18 to 49. Study conclusions and caveats: Sequencing depth was expected to influence donor clonotype sharing. Generation probabilities were higher for clonotypes shared across all four sorted-subset donors than for unshared ones. Few donors limited the genetic and exposure-history diversity represented.

The data were produced by immunoSEQ multiplex PCR, yet TCRdb's version contains in-frame clones alone and is incomplete. The sample carries approximately 2.1 million clones, approximately 95% recorded once. As for this clone: The antigen is undetermined.

Germline V gene sequence: CDR1 MNHNS, CDR2 SASEGT. The CDR3 totals 18 residues. With 0 bases clipped from V and 1 base from J, the junction kept 5 bases outside the gene matches. Sequenced material: naive CD4+ T cells from PBMCs. Subset meaning: CD45RA+ positively selected. The source is a man between 18 and 29 years old in good health. Some clones in this sample may be carry-over from other donors' samples. V gene TRBV6-1 combines with J gene TRBJ2-2, with TRBD2 matching over 10 bases. The CDR3 region has the DNA TGTGCCAGCAGTGAAGCGAGGGCTAGCGGGAGGAACACCGGGGAGCTGTTTTTT. This translates into CASSEARASGRNTGELFF.